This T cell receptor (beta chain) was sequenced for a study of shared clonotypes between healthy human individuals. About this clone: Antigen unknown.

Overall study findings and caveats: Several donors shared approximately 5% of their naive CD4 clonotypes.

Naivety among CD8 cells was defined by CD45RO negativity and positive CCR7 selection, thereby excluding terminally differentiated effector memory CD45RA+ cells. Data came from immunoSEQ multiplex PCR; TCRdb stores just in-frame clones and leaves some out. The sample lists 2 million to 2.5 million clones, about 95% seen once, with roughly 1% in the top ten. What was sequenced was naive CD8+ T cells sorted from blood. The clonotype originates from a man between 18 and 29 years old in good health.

This CDR3 is CAKRQSERTDTQYF. The CDR3 nucleotides are TGTGCCAAAAGACAGTCGGAAAGGACAGATACGCAGTATTTT. This chain joins TRBV6-1 and TRBJ2-3; D is perhaps TRBD1 (5 bases). Germline V gene data show CDR1 as MNHNS and CDR2 as SASEGT. Trimming cost V 10 bases and J 3 bases, with 17 bases left between them. This CDR3 has 14 amino acids.